What follows are 6 T cell receptor beta chains derived from one specimen sequenced in a study of T cells in localized non-small cell lung cancer. Libraries were prepared by immunoSEQ multiplex PCR; TCRdb keeps only in-frame clonotypes and omits some of them. Altogether roughly 40,000 clones are present, around 87% being singletons, with the ten largest covering approximately 3.5%. Sequenced material: peripheral blood, taken before any cancer treatment. These TCRs come from a man aged 18 to 50 with stage I lung adenocarcinoma.

The chain uses TRBV7-8 and TRBJ1-6; no clear D. Trimming took off 1 base at V and 6 bases at J, with 7 bases between the two ends. The CDR3 loop spans 14 amino acids. Germline assignment: CDR1 SGHVS and CDR2 FQNEAQ. DNA of the CDR3: TGTGCCAGCAGCTTAGGACCGATTAATTCACCCCTCCACTTT. Protein product: CASSLGPINSPLHF.

The chain recombines TRBV7-2 with TRBJ2-3; D is unresolved. CDR1 SGHTA and CDR2 FQGNSA come from the germline V gene. The ends were cut back, 1 base at V and 0 bases at J, with 5 bases in the middle. There are 14 residues in the CDR3. The CDR3, as DNA: TGTGCCAGCAGCTTAGATTTTAGCACAGATACGCAGTATTTT. It encodes CASSLDFSTDTQYF.

This chain uses TRBV4-1 with TRBJ2-1; D gene ambiguous. Per the germline V gene, CDR1 is MGHRA and CDR2 is YSYEKL. Trimming left V 0 bases short and J 11 bases short, with 11 bases between. CDR3 size: 13 residues. CDR3 sequence: CASSQDKDRKQFF. The DNA for the CDR3 is TGCGCCAGCAGCCAAGATAAAGACCGGAAGCAGTTCTTC.

The CDR3 reads CASSFTYGGHSEQFF. The CDR3 region has the DNA TGTGCCAGCAGTTTTACCTACGGGGGTCATAGTGAGCAGTTCTTC. V usage is TRBV27 and J usage is TRBJ2-1, with D possibly TRBD2 on 6 matching bases. This CDR3 is 15 amino acids long. CDR1 is MNHEY, CDR2 SMNVEV, per germline (reference sequence). V was clipped by 3 bases and J by 9 bases, with 18 bases between them.

This clone turned up a few times. The rearrangement joins TRBV4-3 to TRBJ2-7; 7 positions agree with TRBD2. This CDR3 region has 15 residues. The V segment lost 1 base and the J segment 0 bases; nucleotides outside the gene matches: 3. CDR1 LGHNA and CDR2 YSLEER come from the germline V gene. CDR3 in amino acids: CASSQVGGSSYEQYF. The CDR3 DNA follows: TGCGCCAGCAGCCAAGTCGGCGGGAGCTCCTACGAGCAGTACTTC.

The chain has TRBV5-1 and TRBJ1-1; D is ambiguous. The V gene's germline CDR1 is SGHRS and CDR2 YFSETQ. The CDR3 runs 14 residues. Trimming cost V 4 bases and J 3 bases, with 13 bases left between them. The chain's CDR3 is CASSLAPGDTEAFF. The DNA of the CDR3 is TGCGCCAGCAGCCTGGCCCCAGGAGACACTGAAGCTTTCTTT. The complete variable domain, with remaining parts taken from reference TRBV5-1 and TRBJ1-1, reads KAGVTQTPRYLIKTRGQQVTLSCSPISGHRSVSWYQQTPGQGLQFLFEYFSETQRNKGNFPGRFSGRQFSNSRSEMNVSTLELGDSALYLCASSLAPGDTEAFFGQGTRLTVV.